This passage covers 9 T cell receptor beta chains from one sample sequenced in a study of tissue T cells after allogeneic stem cell transplantation. Generated by immunoSEQ multiplex PCR, the TCRdb table keeps only in-frame clones and is missing some. The sample records tens of thousands of clones, over 75% being singletons. This sample comprised blood, obtained before transplantation. These receptors were collected from a woman aged 18-49 years who later had graft-versus-host disease after an allogeneic stem cell transplant.

This chain links TRBV18 with TRBJ2-2; 7 bases are shared with TRBD2. V shed 3 bases and J 0 bases; nucleotides not matched to a gene: 7. This CDR3 comprises 17 residues. Germline V gene data show CDR1 as KGHSH and CDR2 as LQKENI. CDR3 sequence: CASSPLAGAANTGELFF. The CDR3 DNA is TGTGCCAGCTCACCCCTGGCGGGAGCGGCGAACACCGGGGAGCTGTTTTTT.

V gene TRBV5-1 combines with J gene TRBJ2-7, with 9 positions matching TRBD1. CDR1 is SGHRS and CDR2 is YFSETQ in the germline V gene. The junction had 0 bases not matched to a gene; V was cut back by 4 bases and J by 4 bases. The CDR3 is 12 amino acids. For the CDR3, the DNA is TGCGCCAGCAGCGACAGGGGGTACGAGCAGTACTTC. Translating gives CASSDRGYEQYF.

The rearrangement uses TRBV18 and TRBJ2-3; D call uncertain. This CDR3 is 12 amino acids long. Trimming took off 1 base at V and 4 bases at J, with 3 bases between the two ends. From germline, CDR1 is KGHSH and CDR2 LQKENI. CDR3 protein: CASSPQADTQYF. Written as DNA, the CDR3 is TGTGCCAGCTCACCACAGGCAGATACGCAGTATTTT.

The gene calls are TRBV28 and TRBJ1-2, with D tentatively TRBD1 (5 bases). CDR3 length: 15 amino acids. Germline V lookup: CDR1 MDHEN, CDR2 SYDVKM. With 2 bases removed from V and 8 bases from J, the gap between germline ends came to 18 bases. The CDR3 DNA follows: TGTGCCAGCAGTTTAACGCAGGGACCCCCCGTGGGCTACACCTTC. Translation gives CASSLTQGPPVGYTF.

This chain joins TRBV5-1 and TRBJ2-4; the D gene is possibly TRBD2 (5 bases). The CDR3 has 15 residues. Trimming removed 4 bases from V and 1 base from J, with 12 bases in between. CDR1 is SGHRS, CDR2 YFSETQ, per germline. DNA of the CDR3: TGCGCCAGCAGCCAGGAGGATGGGGCCAAAAACATTCAGTACTTC. Its protein product is CASSQEDGAKNIQYF.

The gene calls are TRBV3-1 (or the pseudogene TRBV3-2) and TRBJ1-1; D remains unclear. With 0 bases removed from V and 6 bases from J, the gap between germline ends came to 11 bases. The CDR3 extends over 14 amino acids. Germline values: CDR1 LGHDT, CDR2 YNNKEL (reference sequence). The CDR3 DNA is TGTGCCAGCAGCCAAGAGGCCCCCCACCCTGAAGCTTTCTTT. It encodes CASSQEAPHPEAFF.

The chain employs TRBV28 and TRBJ2-7; tentatively, D is TRBD1 or TRBD2 (5 bases each). This CDR3 has 16 residues. V lost 5 bases and J lost 3, with 20 bases in between. Germline CDR1 MDHEN, CDR2 SYDVKM. The CDR3 coding sequence is TGTGCCAGCAGTCTCAGTGGGGGTTCTAACCTCTACGAGCAGTACTTC. Translation gives CASSLSGGSNLYEQYF.

V gene TRBV6-5 combines with J gene TRBJ1-1; no clear D gene. Germline V CDR1 and CDR2: MNHEY, SVGAGI. This CDR3 region has 15 residues. Trimming cost V 4 bases and J 1 base, with 13 bases left between them. The CDR3 DNA follows: TGTGCCAGCAGTTTTATAACGCCGGCGAACACTGAAGCTTTCTTT. Residues: CASSFITPANTEAFF.

In this sample, this clone turned up a few times. This chain links TRBV15 with TRBJ1-1; D not resolved. Trimming pared 8 bases from V and 0 bases from J, leaving 13 bases between. The CDR3 is 14 amino acids. Germline V gene data show CDR1 as LNHNV and CDR2 as YYDKDF (reference sequence). CDR3 loop: CATGKGRLNTEAFF. In nucleotides, the CDR3 is TGTGCCACCGGGAAAGGGCGGTTGAACACTGAAGCTTTCTTT.